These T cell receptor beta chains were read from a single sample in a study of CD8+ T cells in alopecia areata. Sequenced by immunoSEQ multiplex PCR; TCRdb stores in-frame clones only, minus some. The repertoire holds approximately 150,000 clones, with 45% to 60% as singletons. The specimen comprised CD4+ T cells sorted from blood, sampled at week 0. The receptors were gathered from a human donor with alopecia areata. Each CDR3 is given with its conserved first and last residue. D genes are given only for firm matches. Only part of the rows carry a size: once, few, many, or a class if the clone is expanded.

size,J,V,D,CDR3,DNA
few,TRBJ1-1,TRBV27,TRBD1,CASEKPGQGSAFF,TGTGCCAGCGAAAAACCGGGACAGGGTTCGGCTTTCTTT
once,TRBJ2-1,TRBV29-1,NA,CSVERRGTSYNEQFF,TGCAGCGTTGAACGGAGGGGGACTTCCTACAATGAGCAGTTCTTC
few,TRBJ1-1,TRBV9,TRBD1,CASSPRGQLNTEAFF,TGTGCCAGCAGCCCACGGGGACAGTTGAACACTGAAGCTTTCTTT
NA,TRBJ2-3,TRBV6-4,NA,CASSDQGGYTQYF,TGTGCCAGCAGTGACCAGGGCGGCTATACGCAGTATTTT
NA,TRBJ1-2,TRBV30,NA,CAWSDRVGYTF,TGTGCCTGGAGTGACAGGGTCGGCTACACCTTC
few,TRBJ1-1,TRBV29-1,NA,CSVGPRLNTEAFF,TGCAGCGTGGGACCGCGCCTGAACACTGAAGCTTTCTTT
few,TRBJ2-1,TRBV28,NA,CASVATGSSYNEQFF,TGTGCCAGCGTGGCGACTGGATCTTCCTACAATGAGCAGTTCTTC
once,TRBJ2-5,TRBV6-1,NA,CASSFQETQYF,TGTGCCAGCAGTTTCCAAGAGACCCAGTACTTC
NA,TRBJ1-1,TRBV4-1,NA,CASSQGRVNTEAFF,TGCGCCAGCAGCCAAGGACGGGTGAACACTGAAGCTTTCTTT
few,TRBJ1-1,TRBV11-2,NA,CASSLDGGAGNTEAFF,TGTGCCAGCAGCTTAGATGGGGGAGCGGGGAACACTGAAGCTTTCTTT